What follows are 15 T cell receptor beta chains derived from one specimen sequenced in a study of blood T cell repertoires in COVID-19 (dated by TCRdb to about 2020). Library prep was done by the immunoSEQ multiplex PCR assay. Imported from immuneACCESS, the table was reduced by TCRdb to in-frame sequences with V and J called. These copies leave out some clones; in studies compared against another copy, an unresolved V gene accounts for under half, and the cause of the remainder is not known. This sample lists fewer than 250,000 clones; around 76% were detected once. Around 7.8% of the sample is in the top ten clones. The sequenced material came from peripheral blood. All receptors derive from an older woman with COVID-19, enrolled during active disease.

The J gene is TRBJ2-3, the V gene TRBV6-5; D is uncertain. Deletions cut 4 bases from V and 0 bases from J, with 14 bases between. The CDR3 length is 16 residues. Germline V gene sequence: CDR1 MNHEY, CDR2 SVGAGI. The CDR3: CASSFKLQSSTDTQYF. CDR3 DNA: TGTGCCAGCAGTTTTAAGTTACAGTCAAGCACAGATACGCAGTATTTT.

The chain recombines TRBV27 with TRBJ1-1, with 10 bases lining up with TRBD1. The length of the CDR3 is 14 residues. The germline V gene has CDR1 MNHEY and CDR2 SMNVEV (reference sequence). Unmatched junction bases numbered 0, after V lost 4 bases and J lost 1 base. In nucleotides, the CDR3 is TGTGCCAGCAGTTGGGACAGGGGGAACACTGAAGCTTTCTTT. Its protein is CASSWDRGNTEAFF.

V usage is TRBV7-3 and J usage is TRBJ2-3; maybe TRBD1 (7 bases). Germline V gene data show CDR1 as SGHTA and CDR2 as FQGTGA. This CDR3 is built from 14 residues. V shed 5 bases and J shed 2 bases, with 11 bases lying between them. This chain's CDR3 is CASSRRGATDTQYF. CDR3 nucleotide sequence: TGTGCCAGCAGCCGCAGGGGGGCCACAGATACGCAGTATTTT.

This CDR3 is CSVEEGDISGNTIYF. The DNA for the CDR3 is TGCAGCGTTGAAGAGGGAGACATCTCTGGAAACACCATATATTTT. This chain uses TRBV29-1 with TRBJ1-3, with D hard to call. With 0 bases removed from V and 0 bases from J, the gap between germline ends came to 9 bases. Germline CDR1 is SQVTM and CDR2 is ANQGSEA. The CDR3 has 15 residues.

The chain recombines TRBV10-3 with TRBJ2-1; 11 nucleotides agree with TRBD2. V gave up 2 bases and J gave up 0 bases; unmatched junction bases: 21. The CDR3 runs to 23 residues. The germline V gene encodes CDR1 ENHRY and CDR2 SYGVKD. The CDR3 loop is CAISEPTRGVAGGPKSSYNEQFF. The DNA for the CDR3 is TGTGCCATCAGTGAGCCAACCCGGGGGGTAGCGGGAGGGCCTAAGAGCTCCTACAATGAGCAGTTCTTC.

This clone is a singleton in its sample. V gene TRBV28 combines with J gene TRBJ2-1; 11 bases are a match to TRBD2. The J segment lost 5 bases and the V segment lost 7 bases, leaving 7 bases of the junction unmatched. The CDR3 consists of 15 residues. Germline V gene sequence: CDR1 MDHEN, CDR2 SYDVKM. CDR3 in DNA: TGTGCCAGCACTTCGGGACTAGCGGCTGACAATGAGCAGTTCTTC. Its translation: CASTSGLAADNEQFF.

A few counts support this clone. The chain carries TRBV2 and TRBJ2-2, with 7 bases identical to TRBD1. The CDR3 extends over 14 amino acids. The trim removed 8 bases at V and 6 bases at J, leaving 9 bases unmatched. Germline CDR1 is SNHLY and CDR2 is FYNNEI. This CDR3 reads CASCVDRVPGELFF. The CDR3 bases are TGTGCCAGCTGTGTCGACAGGGTCCCCGGGGAGCTGTTTTTT.

The J gene is TRBJ1-2, the V gene TRBV7-2; no reliable D call. The CDR3 covers 17 residues. Between the trimmed V and J ends, which lost 5 bases and 8 bases, there was a span of 27 bases. Germline CDR1 is SGHTA and CDR2 is FQGNSA. DNA of the CDR3: TGTGCCAGCAGCCTTTCACCAGCCACCCGAGGGCTAAGGGGCTACACCTTC. It translates to CASSLSPATRGLRGYTF.

The V gene is TRBV10-1, the J gene TRBJ1-6; tentatively, D is TRBD1 (6 bases). This CDR3 spans 17 amino acids. The germline V gene encodes CDR1 WNHNN and CDR2 SYGVQD (reference sequence). Trimming shortened V by 5 bases and J by 9 bases, and 23 bases separated the two germline ends. The DNA of the CDR3 is TGCGCCAGCAGTCCTGACCGGGACACAAGAAGGCGTTCACCCCTCCACTTT. Protein: CASSPDRDTRRRSPLHF.

The CDR3 reads CASSFSISYNEQFF. The CDR3 DNA reads TGTGCCAGCAGTTTCTCTATCTCCTACAATGAGCAGTTCTTC. The chain is built from TRBV27 and TRBJ2-1; D is unresolved. The V gene's germline CDR1 is MNHEY and CDR2 SMNVEV (reference sequence). Trimming removed 3 bases from V and 0 bases from J, with 6 bases in between. The length of the CDR3 is 14 residues.

The CDR3 here is CASSRRTGPGHSGANVLTF. CDR3 nucleotide sequence: TGCGCCAGCAGCCGCCGGACAGGGCCAGGGCACTCTGGGGCCAACGTCCTGACTTTC. The rearrangement links TRBV4-3 to TRBJ2-6; the match to TRBD1 covers 8 bases. In germline, CDR1 is LGHNA, CDR2 YSLEER. This CDR3 spans 19 amino acids. Germline trimming cut 4 bases from V and 0 bases from J; bases unmatched to any gene: 11.

The rearrangement uses TRBV14 and TRBJ1-1; D is possibly TRBD1 (6 bases). V was cut by 3 bases and J by 2 bases, with 22 bases left in between. Looked up from germline, CDR1 is SGHDN and CDR2 is FVKESK. The CDR3 is made up of 18 amino acids. The DNA of the CDR3 is TGTGCCAGCAGCCACAGAGTAGGACAGACCCTTAGTAACACTGAAGCTTTCTTT. Translating gives CASSHRVGQTLSNTEAFF. The whole variable domain, filled in from reference TRBV14 and TRBJ1-1, reads EAGVTQFPSHSVIEKGQTVTLRCDPISGHDNLYWYRRVMGKEIKFLLHFVKESKQDESGMPNNRFLAERTGGTYSTLKVQPAELEDSGVYFCASSHRVGQTLSNTEAFFGQGTRLTVV.

The chain joins TRBV7-3 to TRBJ2-1; TRBD1 is a possible D gene (6 bases). CDR3 length: 14 residues. The germline V gene has CDR1 SGHTA and CDR2 FQGTGA. The V gene lost 4 bases and the J gene lost 6 bases, with 13 bases spanning the gap. Written as DNA, the CDR3 is TGTGCCAGCAGCTCATCTAGGGGGATCAATGAGCAGTTCTTC. Protein sequence: CASSSSRGINEQFF.

This clone was seen a handful of times. J is TRBJ1-2 and V is TRBV7-3; 11 nucleotides agree with TRBD1. V was pared by 5 bases and J by 5 bases, with 19 bases of the junction left unmatched. Germline CDR1 is SGHTA and CDR2 is FQGTGA. The CDR3 length is 19 residues. CDR3 bases: TGTGCCAGCAGCGAGGCCGGGACAGGGGGAATCGGCGGGAGGTATGGCTACACCTTC. This codes for CASSEAGTGGIGGRYGYTF.

The V call is TRBV6-5, the J call TRBJ2-1, with 7 bases that match TRBD1. Germline V gives CDR1 MNHEY, CDR2 SVGAGI. V lost 6 bases and J lost 2; bases outside the gene matches: 4. The CDR3 has 14 amino acids. The CDR3 DNA reads as TGTGCCAGCAGCCGACAGGGAGCCTACAATGAGCAGTTCTTC. Translated: CASSRQGAYNEQFF.